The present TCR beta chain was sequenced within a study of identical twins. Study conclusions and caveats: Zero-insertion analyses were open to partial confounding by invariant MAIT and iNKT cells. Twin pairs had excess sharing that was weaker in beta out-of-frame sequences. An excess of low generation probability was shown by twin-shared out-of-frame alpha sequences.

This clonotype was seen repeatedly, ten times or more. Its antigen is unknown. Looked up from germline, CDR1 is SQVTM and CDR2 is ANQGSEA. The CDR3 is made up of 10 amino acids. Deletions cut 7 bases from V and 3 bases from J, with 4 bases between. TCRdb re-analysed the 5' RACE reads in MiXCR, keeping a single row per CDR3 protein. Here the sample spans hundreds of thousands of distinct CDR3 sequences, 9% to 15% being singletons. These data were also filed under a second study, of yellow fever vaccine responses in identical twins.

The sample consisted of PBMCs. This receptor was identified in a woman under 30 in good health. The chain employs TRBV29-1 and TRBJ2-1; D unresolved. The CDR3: CSGLYNEQFF. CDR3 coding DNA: TGCAGCGGGCTCTACAATGAGCAGTTCTTC.